The clone carrying this T cell receptor beta chain was counted only a few times. These data are taken from a study of T-cell reconstitution after alpha-beta-depleted transplantation in children. Unique molecular identifiers were incorporated into the prepared TCRbeta library. TCRdb re-derived calls from the PCR reads in MiXCR, one entry per CDR3 protein. Of approximately 400,000 distinct CDR3 sequences in the sample, 9.5% to 13% were seen once. Germline CDR1 SGDLS, CDR2 YYNGEE. CDR3 size: 13 residues. Deletions cut 3 bases from V and 8 bases from J, with 14 bases between. The chain recombines TRBV9 with TRBJ2-5; TRBD2 might be the D (6 bases). The sequenced sample was PBMCs from the stem cell graft donor, obtained from the stem cell graft. The source is a human donor who donated a stem cell graft to a child with acute myeloid leukemia. The CDR3 loop is CASSGPGGNTQYF. The CDR3 nucleotides read TGTGCCAGCAGCGGGCCCGGAGGGAACACCCAGTACTTC. The full variable domain, its missing parts supplied by reference TRBV9 and TRBJ2-5, is DSGVTQTPKHLITATGQRVTLRCSPRSGDLSVYWYQQSLDQGLQFLIQYYNGEERAKGNILERFSAQQFPDLHSELNLSSLELGDSALYFCASSGPGGNTQYFGPGTRLLVL.